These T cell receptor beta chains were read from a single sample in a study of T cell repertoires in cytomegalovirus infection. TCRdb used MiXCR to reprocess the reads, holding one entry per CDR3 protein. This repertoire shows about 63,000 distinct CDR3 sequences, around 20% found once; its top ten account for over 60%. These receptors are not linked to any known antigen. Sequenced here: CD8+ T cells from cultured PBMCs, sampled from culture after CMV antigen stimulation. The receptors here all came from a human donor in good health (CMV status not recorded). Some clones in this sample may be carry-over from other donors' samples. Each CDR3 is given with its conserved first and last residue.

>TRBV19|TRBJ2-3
CATKYRVTDTQYF
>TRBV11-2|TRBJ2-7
CASSLDRPGGYEQYF
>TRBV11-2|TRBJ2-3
CASSLAGSYTDTQYF
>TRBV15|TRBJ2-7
CATSRDSGPSYEQYF
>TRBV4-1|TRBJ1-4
CASSRRLATNEKLFF
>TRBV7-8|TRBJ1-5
CASSEHRAGNQPQHF
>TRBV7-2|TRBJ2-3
CASSTGQAHTDTQYF
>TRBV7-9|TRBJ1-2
CASSSLGQSGSYGYTF
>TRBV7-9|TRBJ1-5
CASSLATEHYSNQPQHF
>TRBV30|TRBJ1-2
CAWSVRDRVLIDGYTF
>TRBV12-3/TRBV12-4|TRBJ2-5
CASSLRIQETQYF
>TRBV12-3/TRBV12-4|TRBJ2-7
CASSHPGQGKIEQYF
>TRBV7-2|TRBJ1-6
CASSLAGGYNSPLHF
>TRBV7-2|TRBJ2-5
CASSLWGQAQETQYF
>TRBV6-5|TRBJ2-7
CASSSPERGSYEQYF
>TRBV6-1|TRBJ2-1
CASSPEGTINEQFF
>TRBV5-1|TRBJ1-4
CASSANPGTGNNEKLFF
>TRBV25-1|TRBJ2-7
CASSTLSDREQYF
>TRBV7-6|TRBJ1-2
CASSPELWADYGYTF
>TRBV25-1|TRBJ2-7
CASSETVGSGAYEQYF
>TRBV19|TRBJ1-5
CASSWTALGGDWYQPQHF
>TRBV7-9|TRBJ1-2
CASSSPQGQYGYTF
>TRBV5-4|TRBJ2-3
CASSLLGESTDTQYF
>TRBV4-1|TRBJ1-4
CASSLSGGRTNEKLFF
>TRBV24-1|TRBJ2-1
CATSDFGGTGQFF
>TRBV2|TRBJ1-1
CASSERRGQRDTEAFF
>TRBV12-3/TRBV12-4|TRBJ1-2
CASSLGGGYTF